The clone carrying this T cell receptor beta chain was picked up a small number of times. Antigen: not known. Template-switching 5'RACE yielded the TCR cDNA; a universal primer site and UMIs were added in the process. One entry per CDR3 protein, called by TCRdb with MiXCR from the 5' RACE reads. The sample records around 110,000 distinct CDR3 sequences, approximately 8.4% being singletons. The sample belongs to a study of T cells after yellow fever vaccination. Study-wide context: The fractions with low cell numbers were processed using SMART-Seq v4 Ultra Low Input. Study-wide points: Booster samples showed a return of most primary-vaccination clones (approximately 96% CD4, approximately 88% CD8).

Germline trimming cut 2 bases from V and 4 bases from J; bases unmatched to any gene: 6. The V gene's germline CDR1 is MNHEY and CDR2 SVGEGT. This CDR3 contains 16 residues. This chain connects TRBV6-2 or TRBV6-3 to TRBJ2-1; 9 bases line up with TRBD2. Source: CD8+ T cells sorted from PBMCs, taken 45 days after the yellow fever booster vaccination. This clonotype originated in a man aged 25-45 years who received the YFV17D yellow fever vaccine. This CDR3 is CASSYVASGIYNEQFF. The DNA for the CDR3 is TGTGCCAGCAGTTACGTGGCTAGCGGGATATACAATGAGCAGTTCTTC.